This T cell receptor beta chain comes out of a study of blood T cell repertoires in COVID-19. Study overall: COVID-19 samples collected from the United States, Italy and Spain covered acute and convalescent phases. PBMCs, B-cell-depleted T cells, or T cells were the source of the cDNA or gDNA that made up the material.

Per the authors' pipeline: Nucleated cell number was recorded as an estimate derived from reference gene primer amplification. Using immunoSEQ multiplex PCR, the repertoire was profiled, and TCRdb retains in-frame clones only, with some absent. For V, J and clone size, that table is used; D and trimming come from the DNA. The data hold around 260,000 clones, with about nine tenths observed a single time. CDR1 LGHDT and CDR2 YNNKEL come from the germline V gene (reference sequence). The CDR3 extends over 18 amino acids. The V end lost 0 bases, the J end lost 1 base, and 18 bases lay between the germline ends.

The chain recombines TRBV3-1 (or the pseudogene TRBV3-2) with TRBJ1-2; TRBD1 might be the D (6 bases). Sequencing was carried out using peripheral blood. This sequence was found in a middle-aged woman who had recovered from COVID-19. DNA for the CDR3: TGTGCCAGCAGCCAAGATCCCGCAGGGGAAAACTTTAACTATGGCTACACCTTC. Protein: CASSQDPAGENFNYGYTF.